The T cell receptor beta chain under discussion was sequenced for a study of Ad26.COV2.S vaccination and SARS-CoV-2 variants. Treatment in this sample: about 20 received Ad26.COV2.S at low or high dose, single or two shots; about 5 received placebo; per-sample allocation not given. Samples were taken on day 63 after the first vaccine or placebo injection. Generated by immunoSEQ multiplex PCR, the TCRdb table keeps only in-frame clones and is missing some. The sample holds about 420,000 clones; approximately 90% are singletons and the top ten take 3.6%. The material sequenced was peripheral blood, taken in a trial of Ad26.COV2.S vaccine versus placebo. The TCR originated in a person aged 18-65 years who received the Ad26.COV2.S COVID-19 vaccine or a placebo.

DNA of the CDR3: TGCGCCAGCAGACCGGGACAGGAGGGGGGTACGCAGTATTTT. As protein: CASRPGQEGGTQYF. V and J are TRBV5-1 and TRBJ2-3; the match to TRBD1 covers 8 bases. The length of the CDR3 is 14 residues. After removal of 5 bases from V and 8 bases from J, the junction contained 10 bases not matched to a gene. Germline values: CDR1 SGHRS, CDR2 YFSETQ.